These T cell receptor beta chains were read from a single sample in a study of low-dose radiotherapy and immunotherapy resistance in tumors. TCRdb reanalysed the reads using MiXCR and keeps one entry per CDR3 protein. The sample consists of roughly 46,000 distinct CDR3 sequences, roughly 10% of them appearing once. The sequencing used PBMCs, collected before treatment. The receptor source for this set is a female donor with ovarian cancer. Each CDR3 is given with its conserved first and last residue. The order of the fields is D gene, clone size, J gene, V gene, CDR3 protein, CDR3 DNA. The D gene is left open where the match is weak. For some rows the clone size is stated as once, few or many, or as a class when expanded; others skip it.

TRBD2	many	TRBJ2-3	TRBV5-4	CASSFSGGAGTDTQYF	TGTGCCAGCAGCTTTAGCGGGGGGGCAGGCACAGATACGCAGTATTTT
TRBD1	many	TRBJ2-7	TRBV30	CAWNRGSYEQYF	TGTGCCTGGAACAGGGGCTCCTACGAGCAGTACTTC
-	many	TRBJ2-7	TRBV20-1	CSARDPDRTYEQYF	TGCAGTGCTAGAGACCCCGACAGGACCTACGAGCAGTACTTC
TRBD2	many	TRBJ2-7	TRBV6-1	CASSVEREAYEQYF	TGTGCCAGCAGTGTTGAGCGGGAGGCCTACGAGCAGTACTTC
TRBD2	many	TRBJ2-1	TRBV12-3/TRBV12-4	CASSLSSSGIGHNEQFF	TGTGCCAGCAGTTTAAGTTCCAGCGGGATAGGCCACAATGAGCAGTTCTTC
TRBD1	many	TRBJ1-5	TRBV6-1	CASSRGAGGDRQPQHF	TGTGCCAGCAGCAGGGGGGCAGGGGGGGATCGGCAGCCCCAGCATTTT
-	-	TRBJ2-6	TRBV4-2	CASSQVGANVLTF	TGTGCCAGCAGCCAAGTAGGGGCCAACGTCCTGACTTTC
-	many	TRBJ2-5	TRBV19	CASSLGVGETQYF	TGTGCCAGTAGCCTAGGGGTAGGAGAGACCCAGTACTTC
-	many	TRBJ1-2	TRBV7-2	CASSLGGQAHYGYTF	TGTGCCAGCAGCTTAGGTGGGCAGGCACACTATGGCTACACCTTC
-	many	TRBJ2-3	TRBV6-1	CASSEVEGSTDTQYF	TGTGCCAGCAGTGAAGTGGAAGGGAGCACAGATACGCAGTATTTT
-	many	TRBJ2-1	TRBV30	CAWGILAIEQFF	TGTGCCTGGGGGATCCTAGCGATTGAGCAGTTCTTC
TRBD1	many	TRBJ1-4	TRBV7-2	CASSSGAPGTGTEKLFF	TGTGCCAGCAGCTCCGGGGCACCCGGGACAGGGACTGAAAAACTGTTTTTT
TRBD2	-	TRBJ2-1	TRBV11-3	CASSPLAGGFDEQFF	TGTGCCAGCAGTCCTCTAGCGGGAGGGTTCGATGAGCAGTTCTTC
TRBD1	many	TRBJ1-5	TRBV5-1	CASSLGGTDGQPQHF	TGCGCCAGCAGCTTGGGAGGGACAGACGGCCAGCCCCAGCATTTT
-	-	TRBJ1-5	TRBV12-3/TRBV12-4	CASSQGLDQPQHF	TGTGCCAGCAGCCAGGGTTTGGATCAGCCCCAGCATTTT
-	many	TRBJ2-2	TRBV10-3	CAISGGKDTGELFF	TGTGCCATCAGCGGGGGAAAGGACACCGGGGAGCTGTTTTTT
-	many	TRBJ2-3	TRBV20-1	CSALPGRGSTDTQYF	TGCAGTGCCCTCCCGGGACGGGGGAGCACAGATACGCAGTATTTT
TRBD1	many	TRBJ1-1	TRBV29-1	CSVATGAWTEAFF	TGCAGCGTTGCCACAGGGGCGTGGACTGAAGCTTTCTTT
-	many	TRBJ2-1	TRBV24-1	CATSDGVAVGSSYNEQFF	TGTGCCACCAGTGATGGGGTAGCGGTGGGGAGCTCCTACAATGAGCAGTTCTTC
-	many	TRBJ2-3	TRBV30	CAWSGSGPLTDTQYF	TGTGCCTGGAGCGGATCGGGACCCCTAACAGATACGCAGTATTTT
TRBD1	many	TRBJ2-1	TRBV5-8	CASSPWDSYNEQFF	TGTGCCAGCAGCCCGTGGGACAGTTACAATGAGCAGTTCTTC
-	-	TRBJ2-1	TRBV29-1	CSVVDWLGNEQFF	TGCAGCGTTGTCGACTGGCTAGGGAATGAGCAGTTCTTC